The clone carrying this TCR beta chain has only one observation. Assay: immunoSEQ multiplex PCR; the TCRdb copy retains only in-frame clones and omits some. The repertoire holds tens of thousands of clones, with approximately 83% as singletons. The sample belongs to a study of T cell responses to AZD1222 COVID-19 vaccine. This CDR3 contains 16 residues. CDR1 LNHDA and CDR2 SQIVND come from the germline V gene (reference sequence). V shed 3 bases, J shed 2 bases, and the junction held 8 bases outside the gene matches. Sequenced material: peripheral blood, taken 28 days after the second AZD1222 dose. This clonotype was obtained from an adult who received the AZD1222 COVID-19 vaccine. V gene TRBV19 combines with J gene TRBJ2-7, with 9 bases that match TRBD1. The CDR3 DNA follows: TGTGCCAGTAGTATGTCAACCGGGACAGGGACCTACGAGCAGTACTTC. Protein: CASSMSTGTGTYEQYF.